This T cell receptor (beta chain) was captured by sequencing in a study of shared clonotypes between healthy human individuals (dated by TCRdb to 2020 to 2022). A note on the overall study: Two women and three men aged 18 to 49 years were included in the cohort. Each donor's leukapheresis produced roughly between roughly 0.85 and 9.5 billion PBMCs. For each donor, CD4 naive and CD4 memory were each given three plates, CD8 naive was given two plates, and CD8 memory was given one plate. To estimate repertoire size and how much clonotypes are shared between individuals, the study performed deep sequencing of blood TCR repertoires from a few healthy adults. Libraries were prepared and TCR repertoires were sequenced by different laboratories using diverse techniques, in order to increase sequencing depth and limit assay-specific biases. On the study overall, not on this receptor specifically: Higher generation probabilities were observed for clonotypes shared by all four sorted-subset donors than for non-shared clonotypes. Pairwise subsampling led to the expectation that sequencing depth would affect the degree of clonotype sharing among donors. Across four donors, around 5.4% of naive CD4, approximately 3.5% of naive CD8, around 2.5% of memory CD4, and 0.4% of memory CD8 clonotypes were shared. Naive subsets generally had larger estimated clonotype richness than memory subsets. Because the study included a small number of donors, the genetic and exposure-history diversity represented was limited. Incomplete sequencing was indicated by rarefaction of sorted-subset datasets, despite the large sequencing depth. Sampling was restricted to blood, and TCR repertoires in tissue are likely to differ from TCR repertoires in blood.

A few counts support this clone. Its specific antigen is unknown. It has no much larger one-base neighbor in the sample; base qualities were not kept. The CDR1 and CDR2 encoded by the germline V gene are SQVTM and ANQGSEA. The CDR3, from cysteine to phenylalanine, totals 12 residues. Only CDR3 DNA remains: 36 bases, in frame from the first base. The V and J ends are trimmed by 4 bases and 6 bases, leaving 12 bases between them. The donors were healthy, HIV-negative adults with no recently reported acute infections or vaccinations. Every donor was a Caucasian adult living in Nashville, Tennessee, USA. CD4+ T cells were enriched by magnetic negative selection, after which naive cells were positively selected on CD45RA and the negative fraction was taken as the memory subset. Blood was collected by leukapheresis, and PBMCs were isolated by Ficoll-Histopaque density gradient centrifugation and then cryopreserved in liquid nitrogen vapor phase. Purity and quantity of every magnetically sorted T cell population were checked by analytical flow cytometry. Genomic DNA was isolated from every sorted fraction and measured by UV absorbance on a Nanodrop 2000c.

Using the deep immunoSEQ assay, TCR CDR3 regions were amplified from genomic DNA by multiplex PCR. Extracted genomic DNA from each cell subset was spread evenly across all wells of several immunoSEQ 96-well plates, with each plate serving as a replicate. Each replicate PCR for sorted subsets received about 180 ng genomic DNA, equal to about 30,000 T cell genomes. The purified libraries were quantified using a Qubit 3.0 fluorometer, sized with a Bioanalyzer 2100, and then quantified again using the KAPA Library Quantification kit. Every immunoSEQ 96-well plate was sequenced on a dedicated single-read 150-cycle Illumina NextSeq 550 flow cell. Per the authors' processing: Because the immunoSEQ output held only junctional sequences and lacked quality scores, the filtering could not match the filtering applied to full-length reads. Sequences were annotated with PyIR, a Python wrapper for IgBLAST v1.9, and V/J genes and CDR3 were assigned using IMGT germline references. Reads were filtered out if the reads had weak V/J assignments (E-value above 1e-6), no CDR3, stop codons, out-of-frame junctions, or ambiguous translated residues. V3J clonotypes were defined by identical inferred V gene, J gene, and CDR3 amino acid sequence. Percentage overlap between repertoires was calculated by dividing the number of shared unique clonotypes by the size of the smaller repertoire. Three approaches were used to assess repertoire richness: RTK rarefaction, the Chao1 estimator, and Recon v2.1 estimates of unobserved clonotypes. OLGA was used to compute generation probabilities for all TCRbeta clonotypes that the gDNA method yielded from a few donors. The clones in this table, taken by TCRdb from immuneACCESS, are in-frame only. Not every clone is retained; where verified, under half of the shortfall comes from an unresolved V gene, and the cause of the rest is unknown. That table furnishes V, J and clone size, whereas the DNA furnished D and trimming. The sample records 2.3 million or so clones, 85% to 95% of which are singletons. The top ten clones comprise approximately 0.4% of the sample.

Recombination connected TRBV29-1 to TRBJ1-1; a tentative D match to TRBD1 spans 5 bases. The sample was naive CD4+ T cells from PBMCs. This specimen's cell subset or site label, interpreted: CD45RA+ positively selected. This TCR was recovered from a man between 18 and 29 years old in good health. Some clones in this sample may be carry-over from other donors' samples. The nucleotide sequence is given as TGCAGCGTTGCCGGGGGAGAAGCTGAAGCTTTCTTT. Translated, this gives CSVAGGEAEAFF.